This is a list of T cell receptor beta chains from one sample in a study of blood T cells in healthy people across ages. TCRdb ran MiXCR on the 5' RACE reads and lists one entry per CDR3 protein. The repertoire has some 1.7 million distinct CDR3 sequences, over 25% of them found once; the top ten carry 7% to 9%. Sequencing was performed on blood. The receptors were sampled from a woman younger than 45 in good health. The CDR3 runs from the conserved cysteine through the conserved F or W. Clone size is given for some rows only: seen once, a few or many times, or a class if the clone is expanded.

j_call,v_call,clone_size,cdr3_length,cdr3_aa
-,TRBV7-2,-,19,CASSHPLGGTAEMQETQYF
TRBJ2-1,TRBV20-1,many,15,CSARNSGRAGNEQFF
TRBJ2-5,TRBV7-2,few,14,CASSRPPAQETQYF
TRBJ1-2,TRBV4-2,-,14,CASSQQTVNYGYTF
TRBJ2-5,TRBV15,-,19,CATSRSLASGGGYQETQYF
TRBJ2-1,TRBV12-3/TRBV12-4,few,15,CASRTGKGSGETQFF
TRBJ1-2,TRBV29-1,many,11,CSADDNYGYTF
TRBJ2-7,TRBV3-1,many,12,CASSINTDEQYF
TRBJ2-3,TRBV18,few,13,CASSKGFTDTQYF
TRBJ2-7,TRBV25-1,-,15,CASRRGARKGNEQYF
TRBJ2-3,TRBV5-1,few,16,CASSGGAGLSTDTQYF
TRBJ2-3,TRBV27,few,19,CASSLVALGREWSTDTQYF
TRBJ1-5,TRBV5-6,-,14,CASSFLSSNQPQHF
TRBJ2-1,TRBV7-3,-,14,CASSSRSGSNEQFF
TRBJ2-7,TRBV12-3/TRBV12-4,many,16,CASGHLRASGPYEQYF
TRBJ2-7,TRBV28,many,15,CASSLLWAGGLEQYF
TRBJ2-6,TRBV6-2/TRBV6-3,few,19,CASSFPPGTAYSGANVLTF
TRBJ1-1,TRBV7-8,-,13,CASSGQFSTEAFF
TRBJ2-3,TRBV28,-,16,CASSLYPGKVTDTQYF
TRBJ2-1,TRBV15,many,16,CATSRGPGTGGYEQFF
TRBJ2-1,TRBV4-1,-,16,CASSHPSGSSYNEQFF
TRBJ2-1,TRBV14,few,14,CASSPWSSYNEQFF
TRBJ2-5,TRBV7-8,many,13,CASSYGRPETQYF
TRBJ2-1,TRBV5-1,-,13,CASSFRPASEQFF
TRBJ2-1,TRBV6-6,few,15,CASTPGSRGANEQFF
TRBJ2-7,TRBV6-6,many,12,CASTKAPHEQYF
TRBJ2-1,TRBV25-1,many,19,CASSEYSGKVGTGSREQFF
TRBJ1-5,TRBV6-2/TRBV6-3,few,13,CASNGQGRQPQHF
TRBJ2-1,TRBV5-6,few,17,CASTGTSGGFTYNEQFF
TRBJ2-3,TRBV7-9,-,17,CASSGLAGGRGTDTQYF
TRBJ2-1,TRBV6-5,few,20,CASSYPLIPQRGSDYNEQFF
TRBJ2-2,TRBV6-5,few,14,CASSYDRDDGELFF
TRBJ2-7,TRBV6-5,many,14,CASSPRGGLYEQYF
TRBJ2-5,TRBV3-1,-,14,CASSQYQGQETQYF
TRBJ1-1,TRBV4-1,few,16,CASSQALRDRDTEAFF
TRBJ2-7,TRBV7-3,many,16,CASSLVGAVSSYEQYF
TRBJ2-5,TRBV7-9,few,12,CASSPFCETQYF
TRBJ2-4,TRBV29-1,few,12,CSVSTDLLEQYF
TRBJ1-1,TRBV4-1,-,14,CASSQGPGTTEAFF
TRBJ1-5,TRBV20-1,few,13,CSAEVNSNQPQHF
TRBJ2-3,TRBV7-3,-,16,CASSSSMGQGTDTKYF
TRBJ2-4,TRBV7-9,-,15,CASSLAAGSKNIQYF
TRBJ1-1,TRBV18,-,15,CASSPRGSMNTEAFF
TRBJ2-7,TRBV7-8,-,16,CASSGIGDPDSYEQYF
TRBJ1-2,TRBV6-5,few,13,CASSRQVAYGYTF
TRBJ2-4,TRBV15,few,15,CATSSAARAKNIQYF
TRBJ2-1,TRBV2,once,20,CASSEYPFSGQFAVYNEQFF
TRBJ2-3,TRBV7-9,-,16,CASSEWGERGTDTQYF
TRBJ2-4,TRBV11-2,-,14,CASSLIGAGHGGYF
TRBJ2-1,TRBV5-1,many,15,CASSLGQGVSNEQFF
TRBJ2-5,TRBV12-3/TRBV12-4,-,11,CASSSEKTQYF
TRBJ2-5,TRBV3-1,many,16,CASSQDDWGYQETQYF